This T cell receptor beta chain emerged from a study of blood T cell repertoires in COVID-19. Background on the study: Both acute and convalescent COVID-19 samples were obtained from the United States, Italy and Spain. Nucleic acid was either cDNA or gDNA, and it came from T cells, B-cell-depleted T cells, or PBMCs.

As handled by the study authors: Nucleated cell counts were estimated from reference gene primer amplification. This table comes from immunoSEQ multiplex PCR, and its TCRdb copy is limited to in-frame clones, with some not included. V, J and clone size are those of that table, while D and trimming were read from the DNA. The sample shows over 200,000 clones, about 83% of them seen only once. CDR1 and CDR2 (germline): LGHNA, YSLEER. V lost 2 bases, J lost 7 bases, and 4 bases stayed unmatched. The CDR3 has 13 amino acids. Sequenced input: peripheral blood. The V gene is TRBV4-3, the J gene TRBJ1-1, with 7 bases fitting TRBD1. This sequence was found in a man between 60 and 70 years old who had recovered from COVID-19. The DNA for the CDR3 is TGCGCCAGCAGCCAAACAGGGGTAGGTGAAGCTTTCTTT. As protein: CASSQTGVGEAFF.